A single sample is the source of the 26 T cell receptor beta chains below, sequenced in a study of graft-versus-host responses after intestinal transplantation. Researchers processed graft tissue to release intraepithelial and lamina propria lymphocytes. Some clones are missing from TCRdb's copy, which holds only in-frame ones; the method was immunoSEQ multiplex PCR. Found here are around 16,000 clones, 79% of them singletons; the top ten hold about 8%. The source was ileum tissue, collected around 69 weeks after intestinal transplant. The source of these receptors is a human patient who received an intestinal transplant, so some T cells may come from the graft donor.

The chain is built from TRBV6-5 and TRBJ2-3; unclear D gene. CDR3 size: 14 residues. Germline CDR1 reads MNHEY; CDR2 reads SVGAGI. V was pared by 2 bases and J by 1 base, with 7 bases between. CDR3 sequence reads: CASSYQQGTDTQYF. The CDR3 DNA follows: TGTGCCAGCAGTTACCAGCAGGGCACAGATACGCAGTATTTT.

The J gene is TRBJ2-2, the V gene TRBV19, with D possibly being TRBD1 (6 bases). This CDR3 has 15 amino acids. V was pared by 3 bases and J by 4 bases, with 12 bases between. Germline CDR1 is LNHDA and CDR2 is SQIVND (reference sequence). CDR3 coding DNA: TGTGCCAGTAGTATGGGGGACACCTTCACCGGGGAGCTGTTTTTT. The encoded protein is CASSMGDTFTGELFF.

About this clone: At one end, the junction sequence differs from germline, possibly due to a read error. The V and J genes are TRBV11-3 and TRBJ2-5, with 8 bases identical to TRBD1. This CDR3 is built from 12 residues. Germline CDR1 SGHNT, CDR2 YENEEA. The CDR3 loop reads CASSPLRGRVNF. For the CDR3, the DNA is TGTGCCAGCAGCCCACTCAGGGGGCGAGTGAACTTC. Full variable domain (outside the CDR3, taken from reference TRBV11-3 and TRBJ2-5): EAGVVQSPRYKIIEKKQPVAFWCNPISGHNTLYWYLQNLGQGPELLIRYENEEAVDDSQLPKDRFSAERLKGVDSTLKIQPAELGDSAVYLCASSPLRGRVNFGPGTRLLVL.

The J gene is TRBJ1-6, the V gene TRBV27, with a weak D call TRBD1 (6 bases). This CDR3 is 18 amino acids long. CDR1 is MNHEY and CDR2 is SMNVEV in the germline V gene (reference sequence). Trimming left V 8 bases short and J 3 bases short, with 23 bases between. The CDR3 protein is CASGSPPHTQGYNSPLHF. The CDR3 DNA sequence: TGTGCCAGCGGGTCCCCCCCGCACACACAGGGCTATAATTCACCCCTCCACTTT.

J is TRBJ2-1 and V is TRBV9; TRBD1 is a possible D gene (6 bases). The CDR3 contains 16 residues. Deletions cut 4 bases from V and 3 bases from J, with 17 bases between. Germline V gives CDR1 SGDLS, CDR2 YYNGEE. For the CDR3, the DNA is TGTGCCAGCAGCTCTTCGGACAGCTTTAACTACAATGAGCAGTTCTTC. It encodes CASSSSDSFNYNEQFF.

The table lists this clone with a few counts. The chain links TRBV7-9 to TRBJ1-4, with D possibly being TRBD1 (6 bases). Trimming took off 0 bases at V and 1 base at J, with 15 bases between the two ends. The CDR3 spans 18 residues. Germline V gene data show CDR1 as SEHNR and CDR2 as FQNEAQ (reference sequence). The CDR3 DNA reads as TGTGCCAGCAGCTTAGCCTTGTGGACAGATATAACTAATGAAAAACTGTTTTTT. Translating gives CASSLALWTDITNEKLFF.

In DNA form, the CDR3 reads TGTGCCAGCAGCCAGGCGGTCCTCAGCACAGATACGCAGTATTTT. Translation: CASSQAVLSTDTQYF. The chain employs TRBV4-2 and TRBJ2-3; D call uncertain. Germline CDR1 reads LGHNA; CDR2 reads YNFKEQ. The germline V and J ends were trimmed by 3 bases and 0 bases, with 10 bases remaining between them. The length of the CDR3 is 15 residues.

This clone qualifies as medium-sized. The sample contains more than one DNA sequence encoding this CDR3. This sequence joins TRBV18 and TRBJ1-2, with a weak D call TRBD1 (5 bases). This CDR3 has 13 residues. Germline V gene data show CDR1 as KGHSH and CDR2 as LQKENI. V was trimmed by 1 base and J by 6 bases, leaving 9 bases between them. The CDR3 spells CASSPRSGDGYTF. The CDR3 coding sequence is TGTGCCAGCTCACCACGATCGGGGGATGGCTACACCTTC.

This clone was recorded a few times. The J gene is TRBJ2-3, the V gene TRBV13, with D unclear. V lost 8 bases, J lost 0 bases, and 9 bases lay in between. CDR1 is PRHDT and CDR2 is FYEKMQ in the germline V gene (reference sequence). There are 13 residues in the CDR3. The CDR3 coding sequence is TGTGCCAGCGGGATTGGAAGCACAGATACGCAGTATTTT. Its protein is CASGIGSTDTQYF.

This clone was seen more than once but under ten times. V gene TRBV7-9 combines with J gene TRBJ2-7; D uncertain. The CDR3 covers 15 residues. CDR1 is SEHNR and CDR2 is FQNEAQ in the germline V gene (reference sequence). V lost 5 bases and J lost 1, with 15 bases in between. This CDR3 is CASSARAAISYEQYF. Written as DNA, the CDR3 is TGTGCCAGCAGCGCCCGGGCAGCGATATCCTACGAGCAGTACTTC.

This clone was seen a handful of times. The rearrangement uses TRBV13 and TRBJ1-1; D might be TRBD1 (6 bases). Germline V gene lookup returns CDR1 PRHDT and CDR2 FYEKMQ (reference sequence). Trimming took 2 bases from V and 4 from J, leaving 23 bases between them. There are 18 residues in the CDR3. The CDR3 nucleotides are TGTGCCAGCAGCTTAAATTACGGGGGGGGGCGCGTCGGCACTGAAGCTTTCTTT. Protein product: CASSLNYGGGRVGTEAFF.

This chain connects TRBV11-2 to TRBJ2-1; TRBD2 is a possible D gene (6 bases). The V gene lost 5 bases and the J gene lost 5 bases, with 16 bases spanning the gap. Germline CDR1 reads SGHAT; CDR2 reads FQNNGV. The CDR3 extends over 15 amino acids. In DNA form, the CDR3 reads TGTGCCAGCAGCCGTCTGGCGGGGACTGACAATGAGCAGTTCTTC. Its translation: CASSRLAGTDNEQFF.

The J gene is TRBJ2-7, the V gene TRBV5-1; the match to TRBD1 covers 10 bases. The trim removed 4 bases at V and 0 bases at J, leaving 7 bases unmatched. From germline, CDR1 is SGHRS and CDR2 YFSETQ. This CDR3 region has 16 residues. CDR3 residues: CASSLGQGDPSYEQYF. As DNA, the CDR3 is TGCGCCAGCAGCCTCGGACAGGGGGATCCCTCCTACGAGCAGTACTTC.

The V and J genes are TRBV11-1 and TRBJ1-1, with unresolved D. Germline V gives CDR1 SGHAT, CDR2 FQDESV (reference sequence). This CDR3 region has 15 residues. With 1 base removed from V and 11 bases from J, the gap between germline ends came to 20 bases. For the CDR3, the DNA is TGTGCCAGCAGCTTAGGGATGGGTTTCTCTTGGTCGGCTTTCTTT. Protein sequence: CASSLGMGFSWSAFF. The variable domain in full, with the rest retrieved from reference TRBV11-1 and TRBJ1-1, is EAEVAQSPRYKITEKSQAVAFWCDPISGHATLYWYRQILGQGPELLVQFQDESVVDDSQLPKDRFSAERLKGVDSTLKIQPAELGDSAMYLCASSLGMGFSWSAFFGQGTRLTVV.

The V and J genes are TRBV2 and TRBJ2-1; perhaps TRBD1 as D (5 bases). V was trimmed by 5 bases and J by 7 bases, leaving 15 bases between them. This CDR3 has 14 residues. Germline lookup yields CDR1 SNHLY and CDR2 FYNNEI. The CDR3: CASSTLGSGNEQFF. CDR3 DNA sequence: TGTGCCAGCAGTACCCTGGGGTCAGGGAATGAGCAGTTCTTC. Variable domain in full (rest from reference TRBV2 and TRBJ2-1): EPEVTQTPSHQVTQMGQEVILRCVPISNHLYFYWYRQILGQKVEFLVSFYNNEISEKSEIFDDQFSVERPDGSNFTLKIRSTKLEDSAMYFCASSTLGSGNEQFFGPGTRLTVL.

This clone is labeled as large. This chain links TRBV7-2 with TRBJ2-7; tentatively, D is TRBD1 (7 bases). Germline CDR1 SGHTA, CDR2 FQGNSA. The CDR3 sequence is 16 residues long. Trimming took off 4 bases at V and 4 bases at J, with 20 bases between the two ends. The CDR3 reads CASSYSRGTAPYEQYF. CDR3 nucleotide sequence: TGTGCCAGCAGCTACTCACGCGGGACAGCCCCTTACGAGCAGTACTTC.

This chain joins TRBV6-5 and TRBJ2-5, with D tentatively TRBD1 or TRBD2 (7 bases each). V dropped 3 bases and J dropped 5 bases, with 13 bases sitting between them. Germline V gene data show CDR1 as MNHEY and CDR2 as SVGAGI. The CDR3 extends over 14 amino acids. The CDR3 is CASSYGRGGETQYF. CDR3 in DNA: TGTGCCAGCAGTTATGGCAGGGGGGGCGAGACCCAGTACTTC.

The CDR3 reads CASSPGSTPYNEQFF. As DNA, the CDR3 is TGTGCCAGCAGCCCAGGGTCCACTCCCTACAATGAGCAGTTCTTC. The V and J genes are TRBV6-1 and TRBJ2-1, with D possibly matching TRBD1 (5 bases). The CDR3 spans 15 residues. The V end lost 6 bases, the J end lost 2 bases, and 14 bases lay between the germline ends. CDR1 is MNHNS, CDR2 SASEGT, per germline.

The table lists this clone with a few counts. The chain links TRBV10-1 to TRBJ1-1, with a weak D call TRBD1 (6 bases). V lost 3 bases, J lost 2 bases, and 10 bases lay in between. The germline V gene encodes CDR1 WNHNN and CDR2 SYGVQD (reference sequence). The CDR3 contains 14 residues. CDR3: CASSEGGSNTEAFF. The CDR3 nucleotides are TGCGCCAGCAGTGAAGGGGGAAGTAACACTGAAGCTTTCTTT.

This chain links TRBV7-9 with TRBJ2-3; TRBD2 agrees at 9 bases. The germline gives CDR1 SEHNR, CDR2 FQNEAQ (reference sequence). The trim removed 7 bases at V and 5 bases at J, leaving 13 bases unmatched. The CDR3 has 16 amino acids. CDR3 DNA sequence: TGTGCCAGCAACCCCTCGACGCGGGGGGGTAGAGATACGCAGTATTTT. Its protein is CASNPSTRGGRDTQYF.

The chain combines TRBV18 with TRBJ2-1; 8 nucleotides match TRBD2. V dropped 0 bases and J dropped 6; count of bases not matched to a gene: 7. The CDR3 length is 16 residues. In germline, CDR1 is KGHSH, CDR2 LQKENI. The CDR3 spells CASSPPQRGPPNEQFF. The DNA of the CDR3 is TGTGCCAGCTCACCACCCCAGCGGGGGCCCCCCAATGAGCAGTTCTTC.

This clone was found once. The V call is TRBV6-6, the J call TRBJ2-7; 7 bases fit TRBD1. The CDR3 covers 15 residues. Germline-derived CDR1 and CDR2 are MNHNY and SVGAGI (reference sequence). J gave up 2 bases and V 0 bases, and 4 bases lay outside the gene matches. This CDR3 reads CASSYSGQAPYEQYF. For the CDR3, the DNA is TGTGCCAGCAGTTACTCCGGACAGGCCCCCTACGAGCAGTACTTC.

The J gene is TRBJ1-4, the V gene TRBV25-1; D remains unclear. Deletions cut 7 bases from V and 6 bases from J, with 27 bases between. The germline CDR1 and CDR2 sequences are MGHDK and SYGVNS. The CDR3 has 18 amino acids. This CDR3 reads CASTEYGGRFESDEKLFF. The CDR3 nucleotides are TGTGCCAGCACCGAGTACGGAGGCCGCTTTGAATCGGATGAAAAACTGTTTTTT.

This clone appeared a single time. The CDR3 nucleotides are TGTGCCAGCAGCCAAAGGAAGCGGAGTTCCTACAATGAGCAGTTCTTC. Translating it yields CASSQRKRSSYNEQFF. The chain employs TRBV9 and TRBJ2-1; TRBD2 might be the D (5 bases). Germline CDR1 is SGDLS and CDR2 is YYNGEE. This CDR3 comprises 16 residues. The V end was cut by 4 bases, the J end by 1 base, with 15 bases between.

V is TRBV7-6 and J is TRBJ2-2; D uncertain. V was pared by 3 bases and J by 4 bases, with 3 bases between. Germline CDR1 is SGHVS and CDR2 is FNYEAQ. The CDR3 spans 12 residues. CDR3 sequence: CASSLATGELFF. The CDR3 nucleotides read TGTGCCAGCAGCTTGGCCACCGGGGAGCTGTTTTTT.

For this clone: The junction differs from germline at one of its ends, possibly a read error. This specimen includes other DNA sequences encoding the same CDR3. The V and J genes are TRBV6-5 and TRBJ2-7, with D maybe TRBD1 (5 bases). The CDR3 extends over 15 amino acids. Germline loops: CDR1 MNHEY, CDR2 SVGAGI. CDR3 protein: CASSYYGTGPYEQYF. The CDR3, as DNA: TGCGCCAGCAGTTACTACGGAACAGGTCCCTACGAGCAGTACTTC.